Below, 5 T cell receptor beta chains from the same sample are listed, as sequenced in a study of T-cell reconstitution after alpha-beta-depleted transplantation in children. A TCRbeta library incorporating unique molecular identifiers was prepared. Each CDR3 protein gets one entry after TCRdb re-called the PCR reads with MiXCR. The table records over 550,000 distinct CDR3 sequences, roughly a tenth of them present only once. This sample comprised PBMCs from the stem cell graft donor, obtained from the stem cell graft. The receptors come from a human donor who donated a stem cell graft to a child with acute myeloid leukemia.

The chain links TRBV7-2 to TRBJ2-1, with 8 bases that match TRBD1. Germline V lookup: CDR1 SGHTA, CDR2 FQGNSA. The V gene end was trimmed by 2 bases and the J gene end by 2 bases; junction bases not matched to a gene: 2. The CDR3 covers 15 residues. The CDR3 loop reads CASSLYRGAYNEQFF. In nucleotides, the CDR3 is TGTGCCAGCAGCTTATACAGGGGGGCCTACAATGAGCAGTTCTTC.

This clonotype was seen many times. The chain carries TRBV19 and TRBJ2-1, with 12 nucleotides matching TRBD2. Unmatched junction bases numbered 9, after V lost 4 bases and J lost 8 bases. Germline V CDR1 and CDR2: LNHDA, SQIVND (reference sequence). The CDR3 runs to 16 residues. The CDR3 DNA is TGTGCCAGTAGTACCTATCTAGCGGGAGGGGTTCATGAGCAGTTCTTC. Amino acid sequence: CASSTYLAGGVHEQFF.

V gene TRBV12-3 or TRBV12-4 combines with J gene TRBJ1-3; D not resolved. V was pared by 5 bases and J by 0 bases, with 11 bases between. The CDR3 spans 15 residues. Written as DNA, the CDR3 is TGTGCCAGCAGTCCGGGCGAGAGCTCTGGAAACACCATATATTTT. Its protein is CASSPGESSGNTIYF.

The genes are TRBV11-2 and TRBJ2-1, with 15 bases that match TRBD2. Trimming at V came to 5 bases and at J to 12 bases, leaving 14 bases not matched to a gene. This CDR3 comprises 17 residues. Germline assignment: CDR1 SGHAT and CDR2 FQNNGV. This CDR3 is CASSRGLAGGQSVWQFF. Here the CDR3 DNA reads TGTGCCAGCAGCCGCGGACTAGCGGGAGGGCAATCTGTCTGGCAGTTCTTC.

This clonotype showed up just a few times. The genes are TRBV29-1 and TRBJ2-2, with D unclear. The CDR3 loop spans 12 amino acids. Germline-derived CDR1 and CDR2 are SQVTM and ANQGSEA. With 4 bases removed from V and 5 bases from J, the gap between germline ends came to 8 bases. CDR3 residues: CSVVQDTGELFF. CDR3 sequence (DNA): TGCAGCGTTGTTCAGGATACCGGGGAGCTGTTTTTT.